Following are 25 T cell receptor beta chains from one sample sequenced in a study of shared clonotypes between healthy human individuals. Using immunoSEQ multiplex PCR, the repertoire was profiled, and TCRdb retains in-frame clones only, with some absent. The table has fewer than 600,000 clones, roughly 72% seen once. Sequenced sample: PBMCs. These TCRs come from a woman aged 40 to 50 in good health. Some clones in this sample may be carry-over from other donors' samples.

Ten or more counts support this clone. Other DNA sequences from this sample encode an identical CDR3 as well. This chain uses TRBV9 with TRBJ1-2; D gene ambiguous. V was shortened by 0 bases and J by 0 bases, with 12 bases between the two germline ends. The CDR3 has 16 amino acids. Germline CDR1 is SGDLS and CDR2 is YYNGEE. DNA of the CDR3: TGTGCCAGCAGCGTAGGGTTGGGCAGCTCTAACTATGGCTACACCTTC. Its translation: CASSVGLGSSNYGYTF.

This clone was seen once. V is TRBV7-8 and J is TRBJ2-2; 12 nucleotides agree with TRBD2. The CDR3 covers 17 residues. V was clipped by 5 bases and J by 5 bases; unmatched bases: 9. The germline V gene encodes CDR1 SGHVS and CDR2 FQNEAQ. CDR3 region: CASSLASGRARTGELFF. Written as DNA, the CDR3 is TGTGCCAGCAGCCTCGCTAGCGGGAGGGCGAGAACCGGGGAGCTGTTTTTT.

This chain connects TRBV10-3 to TRBJ1-3; D remains ambiguous. Germline V CDR1 and CDR2: ENHRY, SYGVKD. Trimming stripped 0 bases from V and 4 bases from J, with 10 bases between. The CDR3 has 15 residues. The CDR3 sequence is CAISESYSSGNTIYF. CDR3 in DNA: TGTGCCATCAGTGAGTCGTATTCTTCCGGAAACACCATATATTTT.

The chain carries TRBV5-6 and TRBJ2-7; D is ambiguous. The CDR3 consists of 15 residues. V dropped 8 bases and J dropped 5 bases, with 23 bases sitting between them. Looked up from germline, CDR1 is SGHDT and CDR2 is YYEEEE. For the CDR3, the DNA is TGTGCCAGTTTCGTGTACGCAACTCCCCTAAACGAGCAGTACTTC. As protein: CASFVYATPLNEQYF.

V is TRBV28 and J is TRBJ2-3, with TRBD2 identical over 7 bases. CDR3 length: 15 residues. Germline-derived CDR1 and CDR2 are MDHEN and SYDVKM. Losses at the gene ends were 5 bases for V and 5 bases for J; bases not matched to a gene: 10. The CDR3, as DNA: TGTGCCAGCAGTCCAATCGGACTAGTAGTAGATACGCAGTATTTT. Translation gives CASSPIGLVVDTQYF.

V and J are TRBV5-1 and TRBJ2-7; D is possibly TRBD1 or TRBD2 (6 bases each). The CDR3 loop spans 14 amino acids. The V and J ends lost 6 bases and 5 bases respectively, with 18 bases between them. From germline, CDR1 is SGHRS and CDR2 YFSETQ. This chain's CDR3 is CASTVTGAGDEQYF. CDR3 sequence (DNA): TGCGCCAGCACGGTGACGGGGGCAGGGGACGAGCAGTACTTC.

This clone turned up a few times. This chain uses TRBV6-5 with TRBJ1-5; TRBD1 might be the D (5 bases). The CDR3 extends over 14 amino acids. Trimming took 5 bases from V and 0 from J, leaving 8 bases between them. Germline loops: CDR1 MNHEY, CDR2 SVGAGI. CDR3 residues: CASSEQDSNQPQHF. The CDR3 DNA reads as TGTGCCAGCAGTGAACAGGATAGCAATCAGCCCCAGCATTTT.

This clone showed up just once. This chain links TRBV10-2 with TRBJ2-5; no clear D. V gave up 5 bases and J gave up 4 bases, with 14 bases separating them. The germline V gene has CDR1 WSHSY and CDR2 SAAADI. This CDR3 contains 14 residues. In DNA form, the CDR3 reads TGCGCCAGCAGTCCGATTGGGGTTGGAGAGACCCAGTACTTC. Its translation is CASSPIGVGETQYF.

This clone was recorded once. The V gene is TRBV2, the J gene TRBJ1-5; tentative D call: TRBD1 (6 bases). V lost 1 base and J 9 bases, leaving 16 bases between the germline ends. The CDR3 consists of 15 residues. Germline CDR1 SNHLY, CDR2 FYNNEI. The CDR3 here is CASSEGGGHPRPQHF. CDR3 coding DNA: TGTGCCAGCAGTGAAGGGGGGGGACACCCAAGGCCCCAGCATTTT.

The chain has TRBV28 and TRBJ2-7, with 11 bases that match TRBD1. CDR1 is MDHEN and CDR2 is SYDVKM in the germline V gene. The CDR3 covers 15 residues. The J segment lost 4 bases and the V segment lost 8 bases, leaving 10 bases of the junction unmatched. CDR3 loop: CASLAGTGGLYEQYF. As DNA, the CDR3 is TGTGCCAGCCTGGCCGGGACAGGGGGTCTATACGAGCAGTACTTC.

This clone was recorded many times. The chain couples TRBV7-9 to TRBJ1-2; D unresolved. Trimming left V 5 bases short and J 0 bases short, with 16 bases between. The CDR3 runs 16 residues. Germline V gene lookup returns CDR1 SEHNR and CDR2 FQNEAQ (reference sequence). CDR3 sequence reads: CASSPAGVLANYGYTF. In nucleotides, the CDR3 is TGTGCCAGCAGCCCTGCCGGGGTTTTGGCTAACTATGGCTACACCTTC.

The chain combines TRBV5-1 with TRBJ1-1; D is ambiguous. The CDR3 is made up of 15 amino acids. Deletions cut 1 base from V and 0 bases from J, with 10 bases between. CDR1 and CDR2 from the germline V gene are SGHRS and YFSETQ. In nucleotides, the CDR3 is TGCGCCAGCAGCTTGCGTAACGCGGTGAACACTGAAGCTTTCTTT. Amino acids: CASSLRNAVNTEAFF.

The rearrangement links TRBV6-1 to TRBJ2-3; 8 bases fit TRBD1. Germline V gene data show CDR1 as MNHNS and CDR2 as SASEGT. There are 13 residues in the CDR3. V was pared by 8 bases and J by 3 bases, with 4 bases of the junction left unmatched. CDR3 amino acids: CASYRGITDTQYF. The CDR3 DNA is TGTGCCAGCTACAGGGGGATTACAGATACGCAGTATTTT.

In its sample, this clone was seen once. The V call is TRBV7-8, the J call TRBJ2-7; 8 positions match TRBD2. The trim removed 0 bases at V and 2 bases at J, leaving 6 bases unmatched. The CDR3 covers 16 residues. In germline, CDR1 is SGHVS, CDR2 FQNEAQ. The DNA for the CDR3 is TGTGCCAGCAGCTTAGCCAGCGGGAGAGGGGCCTACGAGCAGTACTTC. Protein product: CASSLASGRGAYEQYF. Using reference TRBV7-8 and TRBJ2-7 for the parts outside the CDR3, the full variable domain is GAGVSQSPRYKVAKRGQDVALRCDPISGHVSLFWYQQALGQGPEFLTYFQNEAQLDKSGLPSDRFFAERPEGSVSTLKIQRTQQEDSAVYLCASSLASGRGAYEQYFGPGTRLTVT.

The J gene is TRBJ2-7, the V gene TRBV19; TRBD1 agrees at 10 bases. The CDR3 sequence is 15 residues long. Germline V gene data show CDR1 as LNHDA and CDR2 as SQIVND (reference sequence). The trim removed 5 bases at V and 1 base at J, leaving 5 bases unmatched. CDR3 residues: CASSVDRGPSYEQYF. The CDR3 DNA is TGTGCCAGTAGTGTCGACAGGGGGCCGTCCTACGAGCAGTACTTC.

This sequence joins TRBV28 and TRBJ1-5, with D unclear. CDR3 size: 14 residues. V dropped 5 bases and J dropped 7 bases, with 15 bases sitting between them. CDR1 is MDHEN, CDR2 SYDVKM, per germline. The CDR3 sequence is CASSVALTRQPQHF. As DNA, the CDR3 is TGTGCCAGCAGTGTGGCCCTGACCCGGCAGCCCCAGCATTTT.

This chain links TRBV30 with TRBJ2-1; 8 nucleotides agree with TRBD2. CDR3 length: 15 residues. CDR1 is GTSNPN, CDR2 SVGIG, per germline (reference sequence). Trimming at V came to 5 bases and at J to 6 bases, leaving 12 bases not matched to a gene. The CDR3 bases are TGTGCCTGGCATATCGGGAGGGCCTCCGGCAATGAGCAGTTCTTC. Residues: CAWHIGRASGNEQFF.

The gene calls are TRBV5-4 and TRBJ2-5; D is unresolved. This CDR3 has 13 amino acids. Looked up from germline, CDR1 is SGHNT and CDR2 is YYREEE (reference sequence). Trimming left V 1 base short and J 4 bases short, with 8 bases between. CDR3 sequence reads: CASSLPSRETQYF. CDR3 in DNA: TGTGCCAGCAGCTTGCCGTCAAGAGAGACCCAGTACTTC.

This clone occurred a few times. The chain has TRBV4-1 and TRBJ2-2; 7 nucleotides line up with TRBD1. CDR3 length: 18 amino acids. With V trimmed by 0 bases and J by 3 bases, 10 bases remained unmatched. Looked up from germline, CDR1 is MGHRA and CDR2 is YSYEKL. CDR3 DNA sequence: TGCGCCAGCAGCCAAGAAAAGGTGGGACAGCTCGACACCGGGGAGCTGTTTTTT. This sequence encodes CASSQEKVGQLDTGELFF.

J is TRBJ2-7 and V is TRBV7-3; maybe TRBD1 (6 bases). Germline loops: CDR1 SGHTA, CDR2 FQGTGA. V was shortened by 5 bases and J by 5 bases, with 19 bases between the two germline ends. The CDR3 consists of 15 residues. The CDR3 here is CASSQLGTPVHEQYF. In DNA, the CDR3 is TGTGCCAGCAGCCAATTGGGGACACCTGTACACGAGCAGTACTTC.

The chain employs TRBV28 and TRBJ2-4, with no clear D. The CDR3 covers 13 residues. V gave up 5 bases and J gave up 4 bases, with 9 bases separating them. CDR1 MDHEN and CDR2 SYDVKM come from the germline V gene. DNA of the CDR3: TGTGCCAGCAGTCTCGACGGAAAAAACATTCAGTACTTC. It is translated as CASSLDGKNIQYF.

A note on this clone: A read error is the likely source, as a far larger clone sits one nucleotide away. V is TRBV19 and J is TRBJ1-5, with D maybe TRBD1 (5 bases). This CDR3 spans 13 amino acids. From germline, CDR1 is LNHDA and CDR2 SQIVND (reference sequence). CDR3: CASTVGTNQSQHF. In DNA form, the CDR3 reads TGTGCCAGTACCGTGGGGACCAATCAGTCCCAGCATTTT.

This chain links TRBV11-2 with TRBJ2-7; 7 nucleotides agree with TRBD1. The V gene's germline CDR1 is SGHAT and CDR2 FQNNGV. V lost 4 bases to trimming and J lost 1 base; unmatched junction nucleotides: 4. The CDR3 spans 14 residues. CDR3 DNA sequence: TGTGCCAGCAGCTCTGACAGGGAGTCCTACGAGCAGTACTTC. Protein: CASSSDRESYEQYF.

CDR3 loop: CASSYSEATYEQYF. CDR3 coding DNA: TGTGCCAGCAGTTACTCGGAGGCTACCTACGAGCAGTACTTC. The gene calls are TRBV6-5 and TRBJ2-7; D may be TRBD2 (5 bases). V was clipped by 0 bases and J by 2 bases, with 8 bases between them. Germline lookup yields CDR1 MNHEY and CDR2 SVGAGI. The CDR3 has 14 amino acids.

V gene TRBV18 combines with J gene TRBJ2-1; D possibly corresponds to TRBD1 (6 bases). CDR3 size: 15 residues. Germline V gene data show CDR1 as KGHSH and CDR2 as LQKENI. The ends were cut back, 0 bases at V and 4 bases at J, with 10 bases in the middle. DNA for the CDR3: TGTGCCAGCTCACCACCCCAGGGGCGGTACAATGAGCAGTTCTTC. Translation: CASSPPQGRYNEQFF.